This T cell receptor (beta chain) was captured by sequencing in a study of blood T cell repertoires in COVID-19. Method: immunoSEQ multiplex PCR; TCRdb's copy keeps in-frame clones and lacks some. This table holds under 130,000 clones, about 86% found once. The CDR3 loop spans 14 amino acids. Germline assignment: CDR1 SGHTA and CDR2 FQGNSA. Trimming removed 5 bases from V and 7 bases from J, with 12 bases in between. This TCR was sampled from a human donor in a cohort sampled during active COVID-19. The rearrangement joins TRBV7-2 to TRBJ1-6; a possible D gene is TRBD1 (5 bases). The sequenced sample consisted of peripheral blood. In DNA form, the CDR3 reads TGTGCCAGCAGCGAGCTGGGGGGGAATTCACCCCTCCACTTT. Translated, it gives CASSELGGNSPLHF.